This passage covers 6 T cell receptor beta chains from one sample sequenced in a study of CD8 T cells in Susac syndrome. Random hexamers primed reverse transcription of about 0.45 to 1 ug RNA. One entry per CDR3 protein, called by TCRdb with MiXCR from the immunoSEQ multiplex PCR reads. This table has about 190,000 distinct CDR3 sequences, around 95% appearing once. Material for sequencing was CD4+ T cells from PBMCs. These TCRs come from a human donor in good health.

The count of this clonotype is one. The chain couples TRBV12-3 or TRBV12-4 to TRBJ1-2, with D possibly being TRBD1 (5 bases). V was trimmed by 7 bases and J by 4 bases, leaving 13 bases between them. This CDR3 contains 13 residues. The CDR3 spells CASTYGTFYGYTF. Here the CDR3 DNA reads TGTGCCAGCACCTATGGGACGTTCTATGGCTACACCTTC.

The chain has TRBV6-1 and TRBJ2-7; D is undetermined. The germline V gene encodes CDR1 MNHNS and CDR2 SASEGT. Trimming left V 3 bases short and J 6 bases short, with 9 bases between. The CDR3 loop spans 12 amino acids. The CDR3 DNA reads TGTGCCAGCAGTGATTCAACAAGCGAGCAGTACGTC. It specifies CASSDSTSEQYV.

The genes are TRBV18 and TRBJ1-1; 11 positions agree with TRBD1. V dropped 4 bases and J dropped 6; count of bases not matched to a gene: 7. This CDR3 contains 15 residues. Per the germline V gene, CDR1 is KGHSH and CDR2 is LQKENI. The CDR3 is CASSQGGGQGAEAFF. The CDR3 DNA follows: TGTGCCAGCTCACAAGGTGGGGGACAGGGGGCTGAAGCTTTCTTT. Filled out from reference TRBV18 and TRBJ1-1, the complete variable domain reads NAGVMQNPRHLVRRRGQEARLRCSPMKGHSHVYWYRQLPEEGLKFMVYLQKENIIDESGMPKERFSAEFPKEGPSILRIQQVVRGDSAAYFCASSQGGGQGAEAFFGQGTRLTVV.

The J gene is TRBJ2-3, the V gene TRBV20-1, with D uncertain. V gave up 6 bases and J gave up 2 bases, with 9 bases separating them. Germline V CDR1 and CDR2: DFQATT, SNEGSKA (reference sequence). This CDR3 is 12 amino acids long. CDR3 protein: CSAKRLTDTQYF. The CDR3 DNA follows: TGCAGTGCCAAACGTCTCACAGATACGCAGTATTTT.

The chain has TRBV9 and TRBJ1-2; tentative D call: TRBD1 (5 bases). Germline V lookup: CDR1 SGDLS, CDR2 YYNGEE. Trimming took 2 bases from V and 8 from J, leaving 13 bases between them. The CDR3 has 13 residues. DNA for the CDR3: TGTGCCAGCAGCGTCGGCGGGGCCGGAGGCTACACCTTC. It encodes CASSVGGAGGYTF.

The CDR3 spells CSVEFTGGVSEQFF. In DNA, the CDR3 is TGCAGCGTTGAATTTACAGGGGGTGTATCCGAGCAGTTCTTC. The chain has TRBV29-1 and TRBJ2-1, with 8 bases fitting TRBD1. Germline V CDR1 and CDR2: SQVTM, ANQGSEA. Unmatched junction bases numbered 10, after V lost 2 bases and J lost 10 bases. The CDR3 consists of 14 residues.